Each of the 6 T cell receptor beta chains below was sequenced from the same sample in a study of metastatic and nonmetastatic thyroid tumors. TCRdb reassembled clones from the PCR reads with MiXCR. The sample lists approximately 35,000 clones; 15% were seen once. Patients underwent thyroid surgery, and none had received any treatment before it. The specimen sequenced was blood. These receptors were taken from a male donor with papillary thyroid cancer or a benign thyroid nodule (not recorded which). Some clones in this sample may be carry-over from other donors' samples.

Comments on this clone: This CDR3 fails to terminate in the conserved phenylalanine or tryptophan, so it likely reflects a read error. This rearrangement joins TRBV19 to TRBJ1-3; perhaps TRBD1 as D (6 bases). Germline assignment: CDR1 LNHDA and CDR2 SQIVND (reference sequence). The CDR3 spans 15 residues. DNA for the CDR3: TGTGCCATCGAGCCCGGGACACCTCCCGGTAACACTATATATCTT. Translated: CAIEPGTPPGNTIYL.

This clone showed up many times. This sequence joins TRBV6-2 or TRBV6-3 and TRBJ1-3; a possible D gene is TRBD1 (6 bases). In germline, CDR1 is MNHEY, CDR2 SVGEGT. This CDR3 has 18 residues. Trimming took off 6 bases at V and 0 bases at J, with 21 bases between the two ends. As DNA, the CDR3 is TGTGCCAGCAGACCAAGAACGGACAGAATCAACTCTGGAAACACCATATATTTT. This translates into CASRPRTDRINSGNTIYF.

This clone was observed many times. At one end the junction does not follow the germline gene, possibly because of a read error. The chain joins TRBV2 to TRBJ2-5; the D is unclear. The germline gives CDR1 SNHLY, CDR2 FYNNEI. This CDR3 comprises 15 residues. CDR3 in amino acids: CAGSEFGYQKETQYF. CDR3 sequence (DNA): TGTGCCGGCAGTGAATTCGGCTACCAAAAAGAGACCCAGTACTTC.

This chain links TRBV28 with TRBJ1-1; no clear D gene. Germline V gives CDR1 MDHEN, CDR2 SYDVKM. This CDR3 has 11 amino acids. V lost 3 bases to trimming and J lost 12 bases, with 11 bases between them. The CDR3 here is CASSLREVSFF. CDR3 in DNA: TGTGCCAGCAGTTTGCGGGAGGTATCTTTCTTT. Together with reference TRBV28 and TRBJ1-1, the CDR3 gives the full variable domain: DVKVTQSSRYLVKRTGEKVFLECVQDMDHENMFWYRQDPGLGLRLIYFSYDVKMKEKGDIPEGYSVSREKKERFSLILESASTNQTSMYLCASSLREVSFFGQGTRLTVV.

This clone has only a few counts. The genes are TRBV5-4 and TRBJ2-2; D not certain. The CDR3 has 14 residues. V was cut by 0 bases and J by 1 base, with 4 bases left in between. The germline gives CDR1 SGHNT, CDR2 YYREEE (reference sequence). CDR3 nucleotides: TGTGCCAGCAGCTTGGAACAGAACACCGGGGAGCTGTTTTTT. This translates into CASSLEQNTGELFF.

This clone showed up many times. This chain connects TRBV18 to TRBJ1-2; 9 bases match TRBD1. Trimming cost V 1 base and J 8 bases; bases outside gene matches: 11. CDR3 length: 16 residues. Germline assignment: CDR1 KGHSH and CDR2 LQKENI. This chain's CDR3 is CASSPQPGQGLHGYTF. CDR3 coding DNA: TGTGCCAGCTCACCACAACCGGGACAGGGTTTGCACGGCTACACCTTC. Filled out from reference TRBV18 and TRBJ1-2, the complete variable domain reads NAGVMQNPRHLVRRRGQEARLRCSPMKGHSHVYWYRQLPEEGLKFMVYLQKENIIDESGMPKERFSAEFPKEGPSILRIQQVVRGDSAAYFCASSPQPGQGLHGYTFGSGTRLTVV.